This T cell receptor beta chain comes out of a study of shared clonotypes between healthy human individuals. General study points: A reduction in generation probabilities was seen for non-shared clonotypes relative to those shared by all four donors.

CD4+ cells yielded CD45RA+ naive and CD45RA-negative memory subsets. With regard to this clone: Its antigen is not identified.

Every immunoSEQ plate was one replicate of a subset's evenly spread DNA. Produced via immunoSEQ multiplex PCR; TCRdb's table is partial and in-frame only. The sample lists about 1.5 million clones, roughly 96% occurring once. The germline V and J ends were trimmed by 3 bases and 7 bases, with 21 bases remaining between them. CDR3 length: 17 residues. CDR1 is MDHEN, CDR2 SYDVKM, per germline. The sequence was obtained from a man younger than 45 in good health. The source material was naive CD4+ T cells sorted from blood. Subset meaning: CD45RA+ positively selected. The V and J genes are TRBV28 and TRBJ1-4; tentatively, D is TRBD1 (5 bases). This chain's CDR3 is CASSFLSSRAGGEKLFF. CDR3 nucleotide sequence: TGTGCCAGCAGTTTTCTGTCTTCGCGGGCCGGGGGTGAAAAACTGTTTTTT.